This entry lists 10 T cell receptor beta chains sequenced from one sample in a study of T cell changes during pregnancy in multiple sclerosis. Generated by immunoSEQ multiplex PCR, the TCRdb table keeps only in-frame clones and is missing some. Of around 40,000 clones in the sample, about 90% were seen once. The specimen was CD4+ T cells from peripheral blood mononuclear cells, collected in the second trimester of pregnancy. The receptors shown here come from a female donor in good health, enrolled as a control in a pregnancy study.

The chain couples TRBV6-6 to TRBJ2-5; TRBD1 aligns across 8 bases. V shed 4 bases, J shed 5 bases, and the junction held 3 bases outside the gene matches. The CDR3 has 13 amino acids. The germline CDR1 and CDR2 sequences are MNHNY and SVGAGI (reference sequence). The CDR3 region has the DNA TGTGCCAGCAGTTCTAACAGGGGGGAGACCCAGTACTTC. Translation gives CASSSNRGETQYF.

This chain connects TRBV9 to TRBJ2-5, with D unresolved. Germline CDR1 reads SGDLS; CDR2 reads YYNGEE. The CDR3 is 12 residues long. V lost 2 bases to trimming and J lost 7 bases, with 9 bases between them. Here the CDR3 DNA reads TGTGCCAGCAGCGTTAGTGGCGGGACCCAGTACTTC. Encoded protein: CASSVSGGTQYF.

V gene TRBV7-8 combines with J gene TRBJ1-2; 7 bases map to TRBD1. CDR1 is SGHVS and CDR2 is FQNEAQ in the germline V gene. The CDR3 loop spans 16 amino acids. The ends lost 1 base at V and 5 bases at J; junction bases unmatched: 10. This CDR3 reads CASSLEGQSQGYGYTF. The CDR3 nucleotides are TGTGCCAGCAGCTTAGAGGGACAGAGTCAGGGGTATGGCTACACCTTC.

The chain couples TRBV19 to TRBJ1-4; 9 bases match TRBD1. Trimming at V came to 5 bases and at J to 10 bases, leaving 23 bases not matched to a gene. Germline loops: CDR1 LNHDA, CDR2 SQIVND (reference sequence). CDR3 length: 19 amino acids. CDR3 region: CASSSRGTGYLASPGKLFF. The CDR3 nucleotides are TGTGCCAGTAGTTCACGCGGGACAGGGTATTTGGCCTCGCCTGGAAAACTGTTTTTT.

The gene calls are TRBV7-9 and TRBJ1-1, with TRBD1 as a possible D gene (6 bases). Germline V gene data show CDR1 as SEHNR and CDR2 as FQNEAQ (reference sequence). There are 14 residues in the CDR3. Trimming took 4 bases from V and 4 from J, leaving 13 bases between them. For the CDR3, the DNA is TGTGCCAGCAGCTCTAGACAGGCTGGCACTGAAGCTTTCTTT. Its translation is CASSSRQAGTEAFF.

The rearrangement uses TRBV28 and TRBJ1-1; TRBD1 is a possible D gene (6 bases). The CDR3 totals 15 residues. Per germline, CDR1 MDHEN and CDR2 SYDVKM. Trimming left V 6 bases short and J 5 bases short, with 19 bases between. This CDR3 is CASRTRFGGRTEAFF. In DNA, the CDR3 is TGTGCCAGCAGGACTCGCTTCGGGGGGCGGACTGAAGCTTTCTTT. Looking up the rest from reference TRBV28 and TRBJ1-1 gives the full variable domain: DVKVTQSSRYLVKRTGEKVFLECVQDMDHENMFWYRQDPGLGLRLIYFSYDVKMKEKGDIPEGYSVSREKKERFSLILESASTNQTSMYLCASRTRFGGRTEAFFGQGTRLTVV.

The V gene is TRBV28, the J gene TRBJ1-2; D is perhaps TRBD1 (5 bases). This CDR3 has 11 amino acids. Germline V gene data show CDR1 as MDHEN and CDR2 as SYDVKM. Trimming left V 6 bases short and J 7 bases short, with 9 bases between. The CDR3 protein is CASRTVSGYTF. As DNA, the CDR3 is TGTGCCAGCAGGACAGTCAGTGGCTACACCTTC.

This chain links TRBV29-1 with TRBJ1-2, with TRBD1 as a possible D gene (6 bases). Germline V gene data show CDR1 as SQVTM and CDR2 as ANQGSEA. The CDR3 runs 16 residues. V was pared by 5 bases and J by 0 bases, with 19 bases between. The CDR3 region has the DNA TGCAGCGTTTTTTCGTCAGACAGGTCATCTAACTATGGCTACACCTTC. Its protein is CSVFSSDRSSNYGYTF.

This chain connects TRBV14 to TRBJ2-1; D may be TRBD2 (5 bases). CDR3 size: 16 residues. The germline V and J ends were trimmed by 0 bases and 4 bases, with 13 bases remaining between them. Germline V CDR1 and CDR2: SGHDN, FVKESK. This CDR3 reads CASSQDYFSEYNEQFF. CDR3 DNA sequence: TGTGCCAGCAGCCAAGATTACTTTAGCGAATACAATGAGCAGTTCTTC.

The chain employs TRBV4-1 and TRBJ2-1; 7 positions agree with TRBD2. Germline CDR1 reads MGHRA; CDR2 reads YSYEKL. The CDR3 has 14 amino acids. V shed 2 bases, J shed 6 bases, and the junction held 4 bases outside the gene matches. The CDR3 DNA reads as TGCGCCAGCAGCCAACCGGGACTAATCAATGAGCAGTTCTTC. Amino acid sequence: CASSQPGLINEQFF.